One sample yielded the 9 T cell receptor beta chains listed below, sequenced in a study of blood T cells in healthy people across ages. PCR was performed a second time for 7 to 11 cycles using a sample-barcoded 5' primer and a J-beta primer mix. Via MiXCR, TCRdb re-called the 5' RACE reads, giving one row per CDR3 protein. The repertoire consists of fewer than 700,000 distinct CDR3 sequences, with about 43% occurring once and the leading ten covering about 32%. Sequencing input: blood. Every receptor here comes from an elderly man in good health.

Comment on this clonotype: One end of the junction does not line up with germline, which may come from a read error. CDR3 protein: CASSAGTGVNSALHF. DNA for the CDR3: TGTGCCAGCTCTGCCGGGACAGGGGTTAATTCAGCCCTCCACTTT. The rearrangement links TRBV18 to TRBJ1-6; 10 nucleotides match TRBD1. Germline V gives CDR1 KGHSH, CDR2 LQKENI. This CDR3 has 15 residues.

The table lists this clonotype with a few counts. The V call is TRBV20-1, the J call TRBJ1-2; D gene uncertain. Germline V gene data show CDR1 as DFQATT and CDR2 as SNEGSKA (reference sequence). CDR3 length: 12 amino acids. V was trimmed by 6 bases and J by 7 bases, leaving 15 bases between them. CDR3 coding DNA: TGCAGTGCCCGCGAAGGGCTGAGTGGCTACACCTTC. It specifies CSAREGLSGYTF.

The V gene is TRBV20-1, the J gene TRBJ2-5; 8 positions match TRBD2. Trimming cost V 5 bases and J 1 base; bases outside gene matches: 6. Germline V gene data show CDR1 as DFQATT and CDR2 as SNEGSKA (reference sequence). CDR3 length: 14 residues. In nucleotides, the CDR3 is TGCAGTGCTCAAGCGGGAGCCGTCCAAGAGACCCAGTACTTC. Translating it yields CSAQAGAVQETQYF.

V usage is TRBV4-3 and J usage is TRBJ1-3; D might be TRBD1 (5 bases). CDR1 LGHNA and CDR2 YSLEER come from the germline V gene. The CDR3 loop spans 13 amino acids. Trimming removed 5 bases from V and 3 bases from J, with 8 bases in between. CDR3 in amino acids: CASSAGLGNTIYF. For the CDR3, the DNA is TGCGCCAGCAGCGCGGGACTTGGAAACACCATATATTTT.

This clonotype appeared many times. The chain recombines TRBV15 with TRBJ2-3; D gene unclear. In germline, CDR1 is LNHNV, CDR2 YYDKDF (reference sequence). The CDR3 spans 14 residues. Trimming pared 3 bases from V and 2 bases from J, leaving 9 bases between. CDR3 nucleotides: TGTGCCACCAGCAGGGGAACGTACACAGATACGCAGTATTTT. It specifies CATSRGTYTDTQYF.

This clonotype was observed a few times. The CDR3 DNA follows: TGCAGTGCTAGGGGGGCTGGTTCCTACGAGCAGTACTTC. This translates into CSARGAGSYEQYF. The rearrangement uses TRBV20-1 and TRBJ2-7, with a weak D call TRBD1 (6 bases). V lost 3 bases and J lost 1, with 10 bases in between. The germline gives CDR1 DFQATT, CDR2 SNEGSKA (reference sequence). The CDR3 is 13 amino acids.

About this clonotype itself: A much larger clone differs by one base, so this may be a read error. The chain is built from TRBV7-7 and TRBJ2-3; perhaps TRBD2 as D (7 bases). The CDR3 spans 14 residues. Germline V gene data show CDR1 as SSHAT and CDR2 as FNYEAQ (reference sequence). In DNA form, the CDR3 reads TGTGCTAGCAAAAGCGGGATTGAGACAGGTACGCAGTATTTT. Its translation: CASKSGIETGTQYF.

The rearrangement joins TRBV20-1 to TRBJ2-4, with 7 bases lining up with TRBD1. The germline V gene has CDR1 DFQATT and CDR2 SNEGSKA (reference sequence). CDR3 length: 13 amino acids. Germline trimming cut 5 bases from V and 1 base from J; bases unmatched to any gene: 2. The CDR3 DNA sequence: TGCAGTGCTGGGGGACAGGCCAAAAACATTCAGTACTTC. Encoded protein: CSAGGQAKNIQYF.

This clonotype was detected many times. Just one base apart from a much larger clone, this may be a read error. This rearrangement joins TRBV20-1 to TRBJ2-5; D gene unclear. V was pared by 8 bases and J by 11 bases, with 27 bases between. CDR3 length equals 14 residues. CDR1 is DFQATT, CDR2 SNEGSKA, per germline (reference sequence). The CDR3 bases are TGCAGTCCTTCTACACATCGACCGAACAATGAGCAGTACTTC. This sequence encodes CSPSTHRPNNEQYF.